These T cell receptor beta chains were read from a single sample in a study of regulatory T cells in long-lasting Graves disease. TCRdb called the multiplex PCR reads again in MiXCR, with one record for every CDR3 protein. The top ten hold roughly 21% of the sample, which has 360,000 or so distinct CDR3 sequences, 15% to 20% seen once. This same sample was also part of a study on T cells in Graves' hyperthyroidism and ophthalmopathy.

Sequenced here: peripheral blood mononuclear cells (PBMCs), sampled at new diagnosis, from a patient treated with antithyroid drugs. The receptors stem from a woman in her late teens or twenties with Graves disease. Both conserved end residues are part of each CDR3. Each record gives: D gene, clone size, V gene, J gene, CDR3 DNA, CDR3 protein. D genes are given only for firm matches. Size is omitted from some rows. Given values are once, few, many or a class for expanded clones.

D gene: NA
clone size: NA
V gene: TRBV5-1
J gene: TRBJ2-6
CDR3 DNA: TGCGCCAGCAGCTCGTTACAGGGAGGGACGGCTGGGGCCAACGTCCTGACTTTC
CDR3 protein: CASSSLQGGTAGANVLTF

D gene: NA
clone size: many
V gene: TRBV28
J gene: TRBJ1-2
CDR3 DNA: TGTGCCAGCAGTTTATATCAGGGGAGCTATGGCTACACCTTC
CDR3 protein: CASSLYQGSYGYTF

D gene: TRBD1
clone size: NA
V gene: TRBV19
J gene: TRBJ1-1
CDR3 DNA: TGTGCCAGTAGCCCCAATCAGGGGGGGTGGTCTGAAGCTTTCTTT
CDR3 protein: CASSPNQGGWSEAFF

D gene: TRBD1
clone size: many
V gene: TRBV6-1
J gene: TRBJ1-1
CDR3 DNA: TGTGCCAGCAGTCGGACAGGGCGTAACACTGAAGCTTTCTTT
CDR3 protein: CASSRTGRNTEAFF

D gene: NA
clone size: many
V gene: TRBV7-8
J gene: TRBJ1-5
CDR3 DNA: TGTGCCAGCAGCTTAGCGCGTTTTCAGCCCCAGCATTTT
CDR3 protein: CASSLARFQPQHF

D gene: NA
clone size: NA
V gene: TRBV10-3
J gene: TRBJ2-2
CDR3 DNA: TGTGCCATCCAGGGCGCCGGGGAGCTGTTTTTT
CDR3 protein: CAIQGAGELFF

D gene: TRBD1
clone size: NA
V gene: TRBV20-1
J gene: TRBJ1-4
CDR3 DNA: TGCAGTGCTAGACCGACCGGGACAGGGGGCCGTGAAAAACTGTTTTTT
CDR3 protein: CSARPTGTGGREKLFF

D gene: TRBD2
clone size: few
V gene: TRBV29-1
J gene: TRBJ2-1
CDR3 DNA: TGCAGCGTTGTGTCCTTTAGCGGGGGACCGGATGAGCAGTTCTTC
CDR3 protein: CSVVSFSGGPDEQFF

D gene: TRBD1
clone size: many
V gene: TRBV5-1
J gene: TRBJ2-7
CDR3 DNA: TGCGCCAGCAGCTTTTTTCGGGGACAGTCTGGCGAGCAGTACTTC
CDR3 protein: CASSFFRGQSGEQYF

D gene: NA
clone size: many
V gene: TRBV20-1
J gene: TRBJ2-5
CDR3 DNA: TGCAGTGCTAATTCGTTGGCGGGGGCTGGGGAGACCCAGTACTTC
CDR3 protein: CSANSLAGAGETQYF

D gene: TRBD2
clone size: NA
V gene: TRBV10-2
J gene: TRBJ2-7
CDR3 DNA: TGCGCCAGCACCGGGACTAGCGGGGGGGTGTACAATGAGCAGTACTTC
CDR3 protein: CASTGTSGGVYNEQYF

D gene: NA
clone size: many
V gene: TRBV30
J gene: TRBJ2-2
CDR3 DNA: TGTGCCTGGAGTGTTTCGGGGGTAAACACCGGGGAGCTGTTTTTT
CDR3 protein: CAWSVSGVNTGELFF

D gene: NA
clone size: NA
V gene: TRBV29-1
J gene: TRBJ1-1
CDR3 DNA: TGCAGCGTTGATTTGGAAGGCAGGGGTAAAGACACTGAAGCTTTCTTT
CDR3 protein: CSVDLEGRGKDTEAFF

D gene: NA
clone size: many
V gene: TRBV30
J gene: TRBJ2-5
CDR3 DNA: TGTGCCTGGAGTACAGAGACCCAGTACTTC
CDR3 protein: CAWSTETQYF

D gene: TRBD1
clone size: many
V gene: TRBV28
J gene: TRBJ2-1
CDR3 DNA: TGTGCCAGCAGTTTGGGGACAGGGAGATACAATGAGCAGTTCTTC
CDR3 protein: CASSLGTGRYNEQFF

D gene: NA
clone size: few
V gene: TRBV20-1
J gene: TRBJ2-1
CDR3 DNA: TGCAGTGCTAGAATGGCAGGAGGACGAGGGGAGCAGTTCTTC
CDR3 protein: CSARMAGGRGEQFF

D gene: TRBD1
clone size: many
V gene: TRBV12-3/TRBV12-4
J gene: TRBJ1-6
CDR3 DNA: TGTGCCAGCAGTTTAAGAGGGGGCAAGGATTCACCCCTCCACTTT
CDR3 protein: CASSLRGGKDSPLHF

D gene: NA
clone size: many
V gene: TRBV5-1
J gene: TRBJ1-3
CDR3 DNA: TGCGCCAGCAGCTTGGGGCCAGCAGAAAACACCATATATTTT
CDR3 protein: CASSLGPAENTIYF

D gene: NA
clone size: many
V gene: TRBV2
J gene: TRBJ2-3
CDR3 DNA: TGTGCCAGCAGGGTCATAGCGGACCGCACAGATACGCAGTATTTT
CDR3 protein: CASRVIADRTDTQYF

D gene: NA
clone size: many
V gene: TRBV20-1
J gene: TRBJ2-6
CDR3 DNA: TGCAGTGCCCCACACAGAACTGGGGCCAACGTCCTGACTTTC
CDR3 protein: CSAPHRTGANVLTF

D gene: NA
clone size: many
V gene: TRBV30
J gene: TRBJ2-5
CDR3 DNA: TGTGCCTGGTCCAGGCGGGAGACCCAGTACTTC
CDR3 protein: CAWSRRETQYF

D gene: TRBD1
clone size: many
V gene: TRBV11-1
J gene: TRBJ2-1
CDR3 DNA: TGTGCCAGCAACGTGGATGGACAGGCGGACAATGAGCAGTTCTTC
CDR3 protein: CASNVDGQADNEQFF

D gene: NA
clone size: many
V gene: TRBV2
J gene: TRBJ1-2
CDR3 DNA: TGTGCCAGCAGGGGAGCTTCCTCTAACTATGGCTACACCTTC
CDR3 protein: CASRGASSNYGYTF

D gene: NA
clone size: many
V gene: TRBV6-1
J gene: TRBJ1-5
CDR3 DNA: TGTGCCGGGAACGACAGAAACAATCAGCCCCAGCATTTT
CDR3 protein: CAGNDRNNQPQHF

D gene: TRBD2
clone size: many
V gene: TRBV5-1
J gene: TRBJ2-1
CDR3 DNA: TGCGCCAGCAGCCGAGGACTAGCGGGAGAGGGTGAGCAGTTCTTC
CDR3 protein: CASSRGLAGEGEQFF

D gene: TRBD1
clone size: NA
V gene: TRBV5-6
J gene: TRBJ2-7
CDR3 DNA: TGTGCCAGCAGCTTGGCGGGACAGGCCGCCTCCGAGCAGTACTTC
CDR3 protein: CASSLAGQAASEQYF

D gene: NA
clone size: once
V gene: TRBV20-1
J gene: TRBJ1-4
CDR3 DNA: TGCAGTGCTAGTCGGAGTTTTAATGAAAAACTGTTTTTT
CDR3 protein: CSASRSFNEKLFF

D gene: NA
clone size: NA
V gene: TRBV2
J gene: TRBJ2-7
CDR3 DNA: TGTGCCAGCAATCCGGGGCTGTCCTACGAGCAGTACTTC
CDR3 protein: CASNPGLSYEQYF

D gene: TRBD1
clone size: many
V gene: TRBV18
J gene: TRBJ1-2
CDR3 DNA: TGTGCCAGCTCCCCGGACAGGGACTATGGCTACACCTTC
CDR3 protein: CASSPDRDYGYTF

D gene: NA
clone size: many
V gene: TRBV18
J gene: TRBJ2-7
CDR3 DNA: TGTGCCAGCTCACTCAATGGACGGGAGTATTCCTACGAGCAGTACTTC
CDR3 protein: CASSLNGREYSYEQYF

D gene: TRBD2
clone size: many
V gene: TRBV28
J gene: TRBJ2-3
CDR3 DNA: TGTGCCAGCAAGAGGGACTATCAGAACAGCACAGATACGCAGTATTTT
CDR3 protein: CASKRDYQNSTDTQYF

D gene: NA
clone size: many
V gene: TRBV28
J gene: TRBJ2-7
CDR3 DNA: TGTGCCAGCGGTTTTCCAGGGGACGAGCAGTACTTC
CDR3 protein: CASGFPGDEQYF

D gene: TRBD2
clone size: many
V gene: TRBV9
J gene: TRBJ2-3
CDR3 DNA: TGTGCCAGCAGCGTAGGGGCGGGAGTCCGGACAGATACGCAGTATTTT
CDR3 protein: CASSVGAGVRTDTQYF

D gene: NA
clone size: many
V gene: TRBV11-2
J gene: TRBJ2-1
CDR3 DNA: TGTGCCAGCAGCTTTCTCGCCCGGGGGAATGAGCAGTTCTTC
CDR3 protein: CASSFLARGNEQFF

D gene: TRBD1
clone size: many
V gene: TRBV20-1
J gene: TRBJ2-7
CDR3 DNA: TGCAGTGCTAGACCCCGGGACAGCCCCTACGAGCAGTACTTC
CDR3 protein: CSARPRDSPYEQYF

D gene: TRBD1
clone size: few
V gene: TRBV5-1
J gene: TRBJ2-5
CDR3 DNA: TGCGCCAGCAGTTCCGGGACAGGGGGCCAAGAGACCCAGTACTTC
CDR3 protein: CASSSGTGGQETQYF

D gene: NA
clone size: NA
V gene: TRBV20-1
J gene: TRBJ1-2
CDR3 DNA: TGCAGTGCTAGAGGGAGTGTAAACTATGGCTACACCTTC
CDR3 protein: CSARGSVNYGYTF

D gene: TRBD1
clone size: many
V gene: TRBV18
J gene: TRBJ2-1
CDR3 DNA: TGTGCCAGCTCACCACAGGGGGCCTATGAGCAGTTCTTC
CDR3 protein: CASSPQGAYEQFF

D gene: TRBD2
clone size: few
V gene: TRBV6-2/TRBV6-3
J gene: TRBJ2-1
CDR3 DNA: TGTGCCAGCAGTTTGATGGGACTAGCGGACAATGAGCAGTTCTTC
CDR3 protein: CASSLMGLADNEQFF

D gene: NA
clone size: many
V gene: TRBV11-2
J gene: TRBJ2-7
CDR3 DNA: TGTGCCAGCAGTAAATACGGGACGCGGTCCTACGAGCAGTACTTC
CDR3 protein: CASSKYGTRSYEQYF

D gene: TRBD2
clone size: many
V gene: TRBV28
J gene: TRBJ2-7
CDR3 DNA: TGTGCCAGCAGTTCCAGGGCTAGCGGAACCTACGAGCAGTACTTC
CDR3 protein: CASSSRASGTYEQYF

D gene: TRBD2
clone size: many
V gene: TRBV5-1
J gene: TRBJ2-2
CDR3 DNA: TGCGCCAGCAGTAAGTCGGGAGGTGCGAACACCGGGGAGCTGTTTTTT
CDR3 protein: CASSKSGGANTGELFF

D gene: NA
clone size: many
V gene: TRBV6-1
J gene: TRBJ1-5
CDR3 DNA: TGTGCCAGCAGTCGGACAGATAGCAATCAGCCCCAGCATTTT
CDR3 protein: CASSRTDSNQPQHF

D gene: NA
clone size: few
V gene: TRBV3-1
J gene: TRBJ1-3
CDR3 DNA: TGTGCCAGCAAACCACTCTCTGGAAACACCATATATTTT
CDR3 protein: CASKPLSGNTIYF

D gene: NA
clone size: many
V gene: TRBV12-3/TRBV12-4
J gene: TRBJ1-2
CDR3 DNA: TGTGCCAGCAGTAGGGGGAAGGTTGGCTACACCTTC
CDR3 protein: CASSRGKVGYTF